The sequence of this T cell receptor (beta chain) was determined in a study of T cell responses to AZD1222 COVID-19 vaccine. Findings of the study overall: Baseline serostatus was positive in only a handful of AZD1222 recipients.

As concerns this clone: Its antigen is currently unknown.

Data came from immunoSEQ multiplex PCR; TCRdb stores just in-frame clones and leaves some out. The table lists more than 100,000 clones, 93% of them singletons, with around 5.1% in the top ten. Second-dose intervals near 4 or 12 weeks were combined. Germline lookup yields CDR1 LNHDA and CDR2 SQIVND (reference sequence). V lost 7 bases and J lost 0; bases outside the gene matches: 8. CDR3 length: 15 amino acids. The input for sequencing was peripheral blood, taken 28 days after the second AZD1222 dose. The chain joins TRBV19 to TRBJ1-2; TRBD1 matches at 7 bases. The receptor's source is an adult who received the AZD1222 COVID-19 vaccine. This CDR3 reads CASIDPGGSNYGYTF. In DNA, the CDR3 is TGTGCCAGTATCGATCCAGGGGGTTCTAACTATGGCTACACCTTC.